One and the same sample provided the 5 T cell receptor beta chains below, sequenced in a study of prognosis after radiotherapy for stage I lung cancer. Two-round multiplex PCR amplified TCR beta CDR3 from genomic DNA. Amplification in first-round PCR relied on primers specific to each TRBV and TRBJ gene. TCRdb redid the calling of the multiplex PCR reads with MiXCR, one entry per CDR3 protein. The sample contains 30,000 or so distinct CDR3 sequences, under 35% of which appear only once. Material: PBMCs, obtained before or after stereotactic body radiation therapy (not recorded which). The source of these receptors is a donor aged 50 or older with non-small cell lung cancer.

The chain combines TRBV10-2 with TRBJ2-7; D not certain. V gave up 7 bases and J gave up 0 bases, with 10 bases separating them. The CDR3 spans 13 residues. Germline-derived CDR1 and CDR2 are WSHSY and SAAADI. This CDR3 reads CASMGSSSYEQYF. DNA of the CDR3: TGCGCCAGCATGGGCTCTAGCTCCTACGAGCAGTACTTC.

As concerns this clonotype: The likely explanation is a read error, given a far larger clone one base away. The chain combines TRBV12-3 or TRBV12-4 with TRBJ2-5; the match to TRBD1 covers 9 bases. The CDR3 consists of 14 residues. V trimming: 5 bases; J trimming: 5 bases; junction bases outside the gene matches: 6. The CDR3: CASSGTGGDETQYF. CDR3 nucleotide sequence: TGTGCCAGCAGTGGAACAGGGGGCGATGAGACCCAGTACTTC.

This clonotype was seen many times. This rearrangement joins TRBV5-1 to TRBJ1-5, with no clear D. Trimming removed 3 bases at V and 7 bases at J, with 11 bases between. The CDR3 is 13 residues long. Germline CDR1 SGHRS, CDR2 YFSETQ. The CDR3 DNA sequence: TGCGCCAGCAGCTCGACAACGGACCAGCCCCAGCATTTT. The encoded protein is CASSSTTDQPQHF.

The chain couples TRBV11-2 to TRBJ2-3; 7 bases map to TRBD2. Germline-derived CDR1 and CDR2 are SGHAT and FQNNGV. Trimming removed 0 bases from V and 3 bases from J; junction bases left unmatched: 0. The CDR3 covers 14 residues. CDR3 nucleotide sequence: TGTGCCAGCAGCTTAGAAGCGGGGACAGATACGCAGTATTTT. Amino acid sequence: CASSLEAGTDTQYF.

The chain combines TRBV6-5 with TRBJ1-1, with D uncertain. The CDR3 contains 16 residues. CDR1 MNHEY and CDR2 SVGAGI come from the germline V gene. V was trimmed by 4 bases and J by 0 bases, leaving 15 bases between them. CDR3 DNA: TGTGCCAGCAGTTCTCGACGGGAATTCATGAACACTGAAGCTTTCTTT. Protein: CASSSRREFMNTEAFF.